This T cell receptor beta chain was captured in a study of cytomegalovirus exposure and HLA in healthy donors. V lost 3 bases to trimming and J lost 9 bases, with 21 bases between them. CDR1 and CDR2 from the germline V gene are SNHLY and FYNNEI. The CDR3 length is 16 residues. Regarding this clone: Its antigen remains unknown.

The PCR had 60 Vbeta and 13 Jbeta primers. Authors' analysis steps: Later, an analysis found tens of millions of unique TCR beta chains, and about 10 million of these were shared. Sequenced by immunoSEQ multiplex PCR; TCRdb stores in-frame clones only, minus some. The DNA gave D and trimming, while V, J and clone size come from that table. Here the sample table reports roughly 55,000 clones. The study, taken as a whole, reports: The dataset shows that most TCR sequences were rare, while some public TCRs occurred in many donors. Association of a missense DCLRE1C variant with TCR beta V- and J-gene trimming was reported in a later analysis. Exclusion applied to some V segments, including TRBV6-2 and TRBV6-3, as they were indistinguishable.

The rearrangement uses TRBV2 and TRBJ1-3; D is ambiguous. This receptor was identified in a woman between 50 and 59 years old in good health and CMV-seropositive. The sequenced material came from PBMCs. The CDR3, as DNA: TGTGCCAGCAGTGATTTAGCGGAATCTGGGGTTACCACCATATATTTT. Residues: CASSDLAESGVTTIYF.